This T cell receptor beta chain was sequenced for a study of T cells in Graves' hyperthyroidism and ophthalmopathy. Study-wide findings and caveats: Ophthalmopathy cases were set apart from stable hyperthyroidism by a 13 V-J model.

V was shortened by 7 bases and J by 0 bases, with 13 bases between the two germline ends. The length of the CDR3 is 14 residues. Per the germline V gene, CDR1 is MDHEN and CDR2 is SYDVKM. TCR beta CDR3 regions were amplified from RNA. HTBI primers drove first-round RT-PCR of the TCR CDR3. TCRdb re-derived calls from the multiplex PCR reads in MiXCR, one entry per CDR3 protein. This sample has over 350,000 distinct CDR3 sequences, with around 15% found just once. For the diagnoses, clinical symptoms, serum thyroxine and TRAb, thyroid ultrasound and orbital computed tomography were used. In the case of this clonotype: Its antigen remains unidentified.

The V call is TRBV28, the J call TRBJ2-7; unclear D gene. Sequencing was done on a sample of blood. This receptor was identified in a man aged 50-59 years with Graves' ophthalmopathy. The CDR3: CASTIGSSSYEQYF. CDR3 bases: TGTGCCAGCACTATAGGGTCTAGCTCCTACGAGCAGTACTTC.